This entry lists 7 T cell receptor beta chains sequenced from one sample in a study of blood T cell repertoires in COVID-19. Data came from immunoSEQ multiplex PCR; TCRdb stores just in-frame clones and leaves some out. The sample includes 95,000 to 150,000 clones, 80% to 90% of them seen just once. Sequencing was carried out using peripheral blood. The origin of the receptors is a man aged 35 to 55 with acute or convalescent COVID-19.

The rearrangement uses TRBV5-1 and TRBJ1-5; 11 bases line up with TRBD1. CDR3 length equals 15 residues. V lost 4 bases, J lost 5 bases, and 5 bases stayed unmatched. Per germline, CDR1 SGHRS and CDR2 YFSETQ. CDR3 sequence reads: CASSLGQGDHQPQHF. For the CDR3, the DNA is TGCGCCAGCAGCCTGGGACAGGGGGACCATCAGCCCCAGCATTTT.

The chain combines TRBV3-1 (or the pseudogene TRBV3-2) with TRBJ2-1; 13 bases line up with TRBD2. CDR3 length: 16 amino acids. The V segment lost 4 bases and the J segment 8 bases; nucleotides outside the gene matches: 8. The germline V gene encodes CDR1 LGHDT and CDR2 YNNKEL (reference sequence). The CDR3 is CASSPPGLAGKHEQFF. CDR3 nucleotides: TGTGCCAGCAGCCCCCCGGGACTAGCGGGGAAGCATGAGCAGTTCTTC.

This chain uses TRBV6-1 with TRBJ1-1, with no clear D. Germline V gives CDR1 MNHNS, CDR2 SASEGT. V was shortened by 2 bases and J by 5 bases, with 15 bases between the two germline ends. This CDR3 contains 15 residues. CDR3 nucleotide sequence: TGTGCCAGCAGTGAATACGCAGCCGGGAGAACTGAAGCTTTCTTT. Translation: CASSEYAAGRTEAFF.

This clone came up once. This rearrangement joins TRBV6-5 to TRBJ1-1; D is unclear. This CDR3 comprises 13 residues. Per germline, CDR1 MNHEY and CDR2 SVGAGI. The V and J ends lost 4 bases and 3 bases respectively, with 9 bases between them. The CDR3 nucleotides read TGTGCCAGCAGTTCGTATGTCGACACTGAAGCTTTCTTT. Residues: CASSSYVDTEAFF.

CDR3 sequence: CASTRGAGGTDTQYF. The CDR3 nucleotides read TGTGCCAGCACCCGGGGGGCGGGGGGCACAGATACGCAGTATTTT. The chain has TRBV9 and TRBJ2-3, with TRBD2 as a possible D gene (7 bases). V gave up 6 bases and J gave up 1 base, with 15 bases separating them. The CDR3 has 15 residues. The germline gives CDR1 SGDLS, CDR2 YYNGEE.

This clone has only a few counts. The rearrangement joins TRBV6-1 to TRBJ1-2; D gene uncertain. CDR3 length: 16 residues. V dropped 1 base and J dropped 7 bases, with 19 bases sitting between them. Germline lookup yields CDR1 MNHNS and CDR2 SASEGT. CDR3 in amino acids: CASSEVGMSGVAGYTF. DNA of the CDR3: TGTGCCAGCAGTGAAGTGGGCATGTCCGGGGTTGCTGGCTACACCTTC.

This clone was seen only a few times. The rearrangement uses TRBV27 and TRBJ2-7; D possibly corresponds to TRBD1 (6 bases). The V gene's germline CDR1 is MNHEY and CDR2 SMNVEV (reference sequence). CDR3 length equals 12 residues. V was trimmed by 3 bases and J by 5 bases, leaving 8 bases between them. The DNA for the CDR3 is TGTGCCAGCAGTTTGTCAGGGGACGAGCAGTACTTC. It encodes CASSLSGDEQYF.